Each of the 20 T cell receptor beta chains below was sequenced from the same sample in a study of beta chain features in type 1 diabetes. The isolated RNA, all of it, was reverse transcribed, so expressed TCRB transcripts were what got sequenced. Repertoires were generated with immunoSEQ multiplex PCR, while TCRdb's copy carries only in-frame clones and drops some. The sample has roughly 400,000 clones; around 16% are singletons. The source material was naive CD4+ T cells from blood. The receptors were sampled from a woman aged 18-29 years in good health.

The genes are TRBV10-3 and TRBJ1-5; D perhaps matches TRBD1 (5 bases). V was pared by 0 bases and J by 7 bases, with 13 bases between. Germline V gene data show CDR1 as ENHRY and CDR2 as SYGVKD. This CDR3 is 15 amino acids long. The CDR3, as DNA: TGTGCCATCAGTGAGTCGACGGGGGTCTTACAGCCCCAGCATTTT. It yields the protein CAISESTGVLQPQHF.

This chain uses TRBV4-1 with TRBJ2-5, with 9 bases lining up with TRBD1. The V gene end was trimmed by 5 bases and the J gene end by 2 bases; junction bases not matched to a gene: 6. The CDR3 extends over 15 amino acids. Germline V lookup: CDR1 MGHRA, CDR2 YSYEKL. The CDR3, as DNA: TGCGCCAGCAGCTCCCGGACAGGGGATCAAGAGACCCAGTACTTC. Its translation: CASSSRTGDQETQYF.

This clone occurred a few times. The rearrangement joins TRBV7-9 to TRBJ2-6; D is perhaps TRBD2 (6 bases). Germline CDR1 and CDR2: SEHNR and FQNEAQ (reference sequence). Trimming took off 4 bases at V and 0 bases at J, with 16 bases between the two ends. The CDR3 spans 18 residues. The CDR3 nucleotides read TGTGCCAGCAGCTCTCGGAGGGATACTCGCTCTGGGGCCAACGTCCTGACTTTC. This sequence encodes CASSSRRDTRSGANVLTF.

The V gene is TRBV4-1, the J gene TRBJ2-5; 8 nucleotides agree with TRBD1. V lost 2 bases to trimming and J lost 4 bases; unmatched junction nucleotides: 15. CDR1 and CDR2 (germline): MGHRA, YSYEKL. This CDR3 is 18 amino acids long. CDR3 in amino acids: CASSQHPVDRGTRETQYF. As DNA, the CDR3 is TGCGCCAGCAGCCAACACCCTGTCGACAGGGGTACTCGAGAGACCCAGTACTTC.

J is TRBJ2-3 and V is TRBV7-2; D not certain. This CDR3 is 15 amino acids long. Germline CDR1 SGHTA, CDR2 FQGNSA. Trimming removed 0 bases from V and 0 bases from J, with 7 bases in between. CDR3 region: CASSLAPGSTDTQYF. CDR3 DNA sequence: TGTGCCAGCAGCTTAGCGCCAGGAAGCACAGATACGCAGTATTTT.

This clone has more than one count but fewer than ten. The chain links TRBV28 to TRBJ1-1; 7 nucleotides agree with TRBD1. V was pared by 4 bases and J by 6 bases, with 11 bases of the junction left unmatched. This CDR3 contains 15 residues. Germline assignment: CDR1 MDHEN and CDR2 SYDVKM. This chain's CDR3 is CASSSSSTGRSEAFF. The CDR3 DNA is TGTGCCAGCAGTTCATCATCGACAGGGAGATCTGAAGCTTTCTTT. Drawing the rest from reference TRBV28 and TRBJ1-1, the complete variable domain is DVKVTQSSRYLVKRTGEKVFLECVQDMDHENMFWYRQDPGLGLRLIYFSYDVKMKEKGDIPEGYSVSREKKERFSLILESASTNQTSMYLCASSSSSTGRSEAFFGQGTRLTVV.

This chain uses TRBV27 with TRBJ2-7; D is unclear. V was shortened by 7 bases and J by 6 bases, with 19 bases between the two germline ends. Germline V gene sequence: CDR1 MNHEY, CDR2 SMNVEV (reference sequence). This CDR3 comprises 14 residues. The CDR3 protein is CASIKAGRPTEQYF. The CDR3 DNA reads TGTGCCAGCATAAAAGCCGGCAGGCCGACCGAGCAGTACTTC.

This clone was seen a handful of times. This sequence joins TRBV29-1 and TRBJ2-2; TRBD2 is a possible D gene (5 bases). V was pared by 3 bases and J by 6 bases, with 5 bases between. CDR1 SQVTM and CDR2 ANQGSEA come from the germline V gene. CDR3 length: 11 amino acids. The CDR3 region has the DNA TGCAGCGTTGAGAGGGCCGGGGAGCTGTTTTTT. This translates into CSVERAGELFF.

The CDR3 sequence: CASSFWSRRYEQYF. In DNA, the CDR3 is TGTGCCAGCAGTTTTTGGTCACGCCGGTACGAGCAGTACTTC. The rearrangement uses TRBV28 and TRBJ2-7; unclear D gene. Trimming stripped 3 bases from V and 4 bases from J, with 13 bases between. The length of the CDR3 is 14 residues. Looked up from germline, CDR1 is MDHEN and CDR2 is SYDVKM.

In this sample, this clone turned up a few times. The chain joins TRBV30 to TRBJ1-5; 10 bases are a match to TRBD1. This CDR3 is 14 amino acids long. J was trimmed by 7 bases and V by 2 bases; bases with no gene match: 5. Germline V gene sequence: CDR1 GTSNPN, CDR2 SVGIG (reference sequence). CDR3 amino acids: CAWSRGTGDQPQHF. CDR3 sequence (DNA): TGTGCCTGGAGTCGGGGGACAGGGGACCAGCCCCAGCATTTT.

The chain is built from TRBV7-9 and TRBJ1-1, with D unresolved. The CDR3 runs to 11 residues. Germline V gives CDR1 SEHNR, CDR2 FQNEAQ (reference sequence). V lost 5 bases to trimming and J lost 5 bases, with 6 bases between them. The CDR3, as DNA: TGTGCCAGCAGCGCCAGGACTGAAGCTTTCTTT. The encoded protein is CASSARTEAFF.

The chain employs TRBV5-4 and TRBJ2-5, with TRBD1 identical over 8 bases. The CDR3 length is 14 residues. V lost 4 bases to trimming and J lost 2 bases; unmatched junction nucleotides: 4. CDR1 is SGHNT and CDR2 is YYREEE in the germline V gene (reference sequence). CDR3 residues: CASSPGQGQETQYF. The CDR3 DNA follows: TGTGCCAGCAGCCCAGGACAGGGTCAAGAGACCCAGTACTTC.

Only a few counts were recorded for this clone. Here the CDR3 reads CAWTGQESSGNTIYF. CDR3 DNA: TGTGCCTGGACGGGACAGGAGAGCTCTGGAAACACCATATATTTT. The chain employs TRBV30 and TRBJ1-3, with TRBD1 matching 8 bases. The CDR3 is 15 residues long. The trim removed 4 bases at V and 0 bases at J, leaving 5 bases unmatched. CDR1 and CDR2 from the germline V gene are GTSNPN and SVGIG (reference sequence).

This clone came up a few times. The V and J genes are TRBV7-8 and TRBJ2-1; a weak D match, TRBD1 (6 bases). The germline V gene has CDR1 SGHVS and CDR2 FQNEAQ. The CDR3 has 15 residues. V was clipped by 5 bases and J by 8 bases, with 19 bases between them. The CDR3 spells CASSPHRVSFHEQFF. CDR3 DNA: TGTGCCAGCAGCCCTCACAGGGTTTCCTTCCATGAGCAGTTCTTC.

This clone was seen only a few times. The V and J genes are TRBV5-1 and TRBJ2-2, with D perhaps matching TRBD2 (6 bases). The V gene lost 1 base and the J gene lost 2 bases, with 15 bases spanning the gap. Looked up from germline, CDR1 is SGHRS and CDR2 is YFSETQ. This CDR3 comprises 17 residues. This CDR3 is CASSLPPSAGNTGELFF. DNA for the CDR3: TGCGCCAGCAGCTTGCCACCCTCGGCGGGAAACACCGGGGAGCTGTTTTTT.

This clone was observed a handful of times. The chain carries TRBV10-3 and TRBJ2-5; 13 bases line up with TRBD2. The ends lost 4 bases at V and 5 bases at J; junction bases unmatched: 10. The CDR3 contains 17 residues. In germline, CDR1 is ENHRY, CDR2 SYGVKD. CDR3 DNA: TGTGCCATCAGTGTTGGTCTTGGACTAGCGGGAGTTGAGACCCAGTACTTC. Protein sequence: CAISVGLGLAGVETQYF.

This sequence joins TRBV7-9 and TRBJ1-1; D remains unclear. V was pared by 4 bases and J by 1 base, with 10 bases between. In germline, CDR1 is SEHNR, CDR2 FQNEAQ (reference sequence). CDR3 length: 14 residues. In nucleotides, the CDR3 is TGTGCCAGCAGCTCGACGAGGAGGAACACTGAAGCTTTCTTT. Protein sequence: CASSSTRRNTEAFF. Using reference TRBV7-9 and TRBJ1-1 for the parts outside the CDR3, the full variable domain is DTGVSQNPRHKITKRGQNVTFRCDPISEHNRLYWYRQTLGQGPEFLTYFQNEAQLEKSRLLSDRFSAERPKGSFSTLEIQRTEQGDSAMYLCASSSTRRNTEAFFGQGTRLTVV.

This clone has just a few counts. The rearrangement links TRBV5-1 to TRBJ2-7, with 9 positions matching TRBD2. V lost 4 bases to trimming and J lost 3 bases; unmatched junction nucleotides: 5. The germline V gene has CDR1 SGHRS and CDR2 YFSETQ. This CDR3 contains 14 residues. This chain's CDR3 is CASSRTSESYEQYF. The CDR3 DNA follows: TGCGCCAGCAGCCGGACTAGCGAAAGCTACGAGCAGTACTTC.

This clone turned up a few times. The V call is TRBV7-9, the J call TRBJ2-1, with unresolved D. The CDR3 consists of 14 residues. The V gene's germline CDR1 is SEHNR and CDR2 FQNEAQ (reference sequence). The ends were cut back, 1 base at V and 4 bases at J, with 8 bases in the middle. The CDR3 sequence is CASSLERRYNEQFF. DNA for the CDR3: TGTGCCAGCAGCTTAGAACGGAGATACAATGAGCAGTTCTTC.

In this sample, this clone turned up a few times. This chain joins TRBV29-1 and TRBJ2-7, with TRBD1 identical over 9 bases. The CDR3 length is 13 residues. Germline CDR1 SQVTM, CDR2 ANQGSEA. Losses at the gene ends were 6 bases for V and 6 bases for J; bases not matched to a gene: 9. This CDR3 reads CSVPGTGYAEQYF. Written as DNA, the CDR3 is TGCAGCGTGCCCGGGACAGGGTATGCCGAGCAGTACTTC.